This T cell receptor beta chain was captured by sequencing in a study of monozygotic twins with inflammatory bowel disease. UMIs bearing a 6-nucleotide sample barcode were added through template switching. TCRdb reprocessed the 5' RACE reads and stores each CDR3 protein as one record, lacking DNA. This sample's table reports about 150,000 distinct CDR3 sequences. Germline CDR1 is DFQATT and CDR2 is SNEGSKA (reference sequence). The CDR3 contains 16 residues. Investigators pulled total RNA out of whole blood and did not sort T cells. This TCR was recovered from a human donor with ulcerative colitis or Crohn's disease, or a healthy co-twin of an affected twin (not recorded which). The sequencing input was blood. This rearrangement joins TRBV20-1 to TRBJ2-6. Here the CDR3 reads CSAERGPSSGANVLTF.